This TCR beta chain was found in a study of T cell responses to AZD1222 COVID-19 vaccine. The overall study: Doses given second, at about 4 or about 12 weeks, were pooled. Overall study results and limits: Following two doses of AZD1222, Spike-specific TCR breadth and depth rose.

Germline loops: CDR1 WNHNN, CDR2 SYGVQD (reference sequence). The CDR3 has 13 residues. V lost 0 bases to trimming and J lost 8 bases, with 9 bases between them. TCRdb's copy holds only in-frame clones and misses some; the assay was immunoSEQ multiplex PCR. The data show around 140,000 clones, around nine tenths seen once. Points on this clone: The antigen remains unidentified.

This TCR was sampled from an adult in good health. The sequenced sample was peripheral blood, obtained on day 0 of AZD1222 vaccination. The gene calls are TRBV10-1 and TRBJ2-3, with D perhaps TRBD1 (5 bases). CDR3 protein: CASSESREGTQYF. The CDR3 DNA reads TGCGCCAGCAGTGAGTCCAGGGAAGGTACGCAGTATTTT.